These 26 T cell receptor beta chains were all obtained from the same sample, sequenced in a study of CD8 T cell repertoires and HIV-1 epitope variants (dated by TCRdb to 2019 to 2021). Library prep was done by the immunoSEQ multiplex PCR assay. TCRdb took over this immuneACCESS table, retaining in-frame rearrangements with V and J assigned. Such tables are incomplete; in checked studies, under half of the missing clones stem from an unresolved V gene, and the remainder is unexplained. The sample includes 95,000 or so clones, with more than 65% observed a single time. The ten most abundant clones make up 20% to 30% of the sample. Material for sequencing was uncultured baseline CD8+ T cells from peripheral blood mononuclear cells (PBMCs). Receptors originate from a male donor with HIV.

This sequence joins TRBV21-1 and TRBJ2-1. TRBV21-1 represents a pseudogene. The CDR3 is 19 amino acids. CDR3 in amino acids: CASSSHAAPGPSSYNEQFF. The CDR3 region has the DNA TGTGCCAGCAGCTCCCATGCGGCACCGGGGCCTAGCTCCTACAATGAGCAGTTCTTC.

J is TRBJ2-5 and V is TRBV14; D may be TRBD2 (5 bases). Germline CDR1 and CDR2: SGHDN and FVKESK. This CDR3 is built from 15 residues. Between the trimmed V and J ends, which lost 3 bases and 0 bases, there was a span of 11 bases. CDR3 nucleotides: TGTGCCAGCAGCCACCCCGGACTGAACCAAGAGACCCAGTACTTC. Residues: CASSHPGLNQETQYF.

The sample holds a few counts of this clone. The gene calls are TRBV11-2 and TRBJ1-2, with 7 bases identical to TRBD1. Germline V gene data show CDR1 as SGHAT and CDR2 as FQNNGV. This CDR3 comprises 14 residues. The junction had 11 bases not matched to a gene; V was cut back by 5 bases and J by 8 bases. The chain's CDR3 is CASSHGTDPLGYTF. CDR3 sequence (DNA): TGTGCCAGCAGCCACGGGACAGATCCACTCGGCTACACCTTC.

The V gene is TRBV2, the J gene TRBJ2-5; 10 bases map to TRBD2. The CDR3 has 16 amino acids. V dropped 2 bases and J dropped 1; count of bases not matched to a gene: 4. Germline loops: CDR1 SNHLY, CDR2 FYNNEI. The CDR3 is CASSELAGVCQETQYF. The CDR3 DNA is TGTGCCAGCAGTGAACTAGCGGGGGTCTGCCAAGAGACCCAGTACTTC.

The rearrangement uses TRBV6-1 and TRBJ2-2, with D possibly TRBD1 on 6 matching bases. Trimming took 7 bases from V and 1 from J, leaving 7 bases between them. Germline-derived CDR1 and CDR2 are MNHNS and SASEGT. The CDR3 sequence is 13 residues long. The CDR3 sequence: CASIQGNTGELFF. DNA of the CDR3: TGTGCCAGCATACAGGGGAACACCGGGGAGCTGTTTTTT.

The chain links TRBV2 to TRBJ2-3; 16 nucleotides match TRBD2. The CDR3 runs to 16 residues. Unmatched junction bases numbered 5, after V lost 9 bases and J lost 2 bases. Germline CDR1 SNHLY, CDR2 FYNNEI. CDR3 loop: CASGGLAGGPTDTQYF. The CDR3 DNA follows: TGTGCCAGTGGGGGACTAGCGGGAGGGCCCACAGATACGCAGTATTTT.

As regards this clone: This sample includes further DNA sequences coding for the same CDR3. The chain carries TRBV7-8 and TRBJ1-2; D remains unclear. The CDR3 covers 17 residues. V was pared by 2 bases and J by 2 bases, with 18 bases between. Germline V gene lookup returns CDR1 SGHVS and CDR2 FQNEAQ. The CDR3 is CASSLKPGLGENYGYTF. As DNA, the CDR3 is TGTGCCAGCAGCTTAAAACCCGGATTGGGTGAAAACTATGGCTACACCTTC.

Only a few counts were recorded for this clone. The chain joins TRBV29-1 to TRBJ1-2; a possible D gene is TRBD1 (5 bases). This CDR3 region has 13 residues. Germline V gives CDR1 SQVTM, CDR2 ANQGSEA. V was cut by 2 bases and J by 5 bases, with 12 bases left in between. CDR3 protein: CSVEPGEGYGYTF. CDR3 nucleotide sequence: TGCAGCGTTGAACCGGGGGAGGGATATGGCTACACCTTC.

The chain links TRBV5-4 to TRBJ1-5; 9 nucleotides agree with TRBD1. The V segment lost 4 bases and the J segment 6 bases; nucleotides outside the gene matches: 8. Germline V gene data show CDR1 as SGHNT and CDR2 as YYREEE (reference sequence). CDR3 length: 15 amino acids. The chain's CDR3 is CASSGGTGPSQPQHF. CDR3 DNA sequence: TGTGCCAGCAGCGGGGGGACAGGGCCTAGTCAGCCCCAGCATTTT.

The chain employs TRBV29-1 and TRBJ2-7; 9 nucleotides agree with TRBD2. The CDR3 spans 14 residues. Germline CDR1 is SQVTM and CDR2 is ANQGSEA. Losses at the gene ends were 4 bases for V and 3 bases for J; bases not matched to a gene: 7. The CDR3 is CSVGLAEKGYEQYF. In nucleotides, the CDR3 is TGCAGCGTTGGACTAGCGGAAAAGGGCTACGAGCAGTACTTC.

V usage is TRBV27 and J usage is TRBJ2-5; TRBD2 agrees at 11 bases. V shed 5 bases, J shed 4 bases, and the junction held 6 bases outside the gene matches. Germline values: CDR1 MNHEY, CDR2 SMNVEV (reference sequence). The CDR3 length is 15 residues. The CDR3 DNA follows: TGTGCCAGCAGTCAGACTAGCGGGGCGATAGAGACCCAGTACTTC. This translates into CASSQTSGAIETQYF.

The chain joins TRBV4-1 to TRBJ2-2, with D unclear. CDR1 is MGHRA, CDR2 YSYEKL, per germline. The CDR3 sequence is 14 residues long. Trimming removed 6 bases from V and 4 bases from J, with 12 bases in between. The CDR3 region has the DNA TGCGCCAGCAGTTTGAGGCTTGGCACCGGGGAGCTGTTTTTT. Translating it yields CASSLRLGTGELFF.

This clone was picked up many times. The chain joins TRBV15 to TRBJ1-5; TRBD1 might be the D (5 bases). Germline V gene lookup returns CDR1 LNHNV and CDR2 YYDKDF (reference sequence). The CDR3 is made up of 12 amino acids. Trimming took off 3 bases at V and 6 bases at J, with 6 bases between the two ends. The CDR3 spells CATSRGVQPQHF. CDR3 sequence (DNA): TGTGCCACCAGCAGGGGGGTTCAGCCCCAGCATTTT.

This chain links TRBV27 with TRBJ2-5; no clear D. The DNA end favors TRBJ2-7, so the J call may be wrong. Germline lookup yields CDR1 MNHEY and CDR2 SMNVEV (reference sequence). The length of the CDR3 is 13 residues. The CDR3 sequence: CASSLRALYEQYF. The CDR3 DNA follows: TGTGCCAGCAGTTTACGGGCCCTCTACGAGCAGTACTTC.

The chain carries TRBV7-9 and TRBJ2-7, with D possibly being TRBD1 (6 bases). The CDR3 sequence is 15 residues long. Trimming removed 5 bases from V and 2 bases from J, with 16 bases in between. From germline, CDR1 is SEHNR and CDR2 FQNEAQ (reference sequence). The DNA of the CDR3 is TGTGCCAGCAGCGCGTATCGGGACAACCCCTACGAGCAGTACTTC. As protein: CASSAYRDNPYEQYF.

This rearrangement joins TRBV5-4 to TRBJ2-7, with 12 bases that match TRBD2. CDR3 length equals 17 residues. Per the germline V gene, CDR1 is SGHNT and CDR2 is YYREEE (reference sequence). The V segment lost 3 bases and the J segment 2 bases; nucleotides outside the gene matches: 9. CDR3 nucleotide sequence: TGTGCCAGCAGCTCGTTCGGGACTAGCGGGCGTACCTACGAGCAGTACTTC. Its translation is CASSSFGTSGRTYEQYF. The full variable domain, rest sourced from reference TRBV5-4 and TRBJ2-7, is ETGVTQSPTHLIKTRGQQVTLRCSSQSGHNTVSWYQQALGQGPQFIFQYYREEENGRGNFPPRFSGLQFPNYSSELNVNALELDDSALYLCASSSFGTSGRTYEQYFGPGTRLTVT.

The chain is built from TRBV28 and TRBJ2-1; D gene unclear. The length of the CDR3 is 14 residues. CDR1 is MDHEN, CDR2 SYDVKM, per germline. V was shortened by 8 bases and J by 0 bases, with 11 bases between the two germline ends. The CDR3 sequence: CASFDTRSYNEQFF. The DNA for the CDR3 is TGTGCCAGCTTTGACACCCGCTCCTACAATGAGCAGTTCTTC.

V and J are TRBV10-3 and TRBJ1-2; 7 bases map to TRBD1. V dropped 4 bases and J dropped 4; count of bases not matched to a gene: 0. Germline CDR1 and CDR2: ENHRY and SYGVKD. This CDR3 has 12 residues. DNA for the CDR3: TGTGCCATCAGTGGGGACAGCTATGGCTACACCTTC. Amino acids: CAISGDSYGYTF.

In this sample, this clone turned up once. This sequence joins TRBV5-1 and TRBJ2-7; 10 nucleotides agree with TRBD2. The CDR3 has 16 amino acids. V lost 2 bases, J lost 3 bases, and 8 bases stayed unmatched. Germline lookup yields CDR1 SGHRS and CDR2 YFSETQ. CDR3 nucleotide sequence: TGCGCCAGCAGCTTTGCCGGGTCTAGCGGGGGCTACGAGCAGTACTTC. Its protein product is CASSFAGSSGGYEQYF.

The chain carries TRBV7-3 and TRBJ1-1; D call uncertain. Trimming took off 2 bases at V and 4 bases at J, with 11 bases between the two ends. Germline loops: CDR1 SGHTA, CDR2 FQGTGA. The CDR3 runs to 14 residues. The CDR3 reads CASSLLGRATEAFF. The DNA of the CDR3 is TGTGCCAGCAGCTTACTCGGGCGGGCCACTGAAGCTTTCTTT.

CDR3 sequence: CASSQPGSGRSTDTQYF. The CDR3 DNA is TGCGCCAGCAGCCAGCCAGGGAGCGGGAGGAGCACAGATACGCAGTATTTT. The rearrangement uses TRBV4-1 and TRBJ2-3, with 9 bases matching TRBD2. CDR1 and CDR2 from the germline V gene are MGHRA and YSYEKL. V trimming: 3 bases; J trimming: 0 bases; junction bases outside the gene matches: 7. The CDR3 is made up of 17 amino acids.

This clone has just a few counts. V and J are TRBV7-9 and TRBJ2-7; D remains ambiguous. The CDR3 contains 14 residues. The germline gives CDR1 SEHNR, CDR2 FQNEAQ (reference sequence). Trimming took off 6 bases at V and 0 bases at J, with 12 bases between the two ends. CDR3 in DNA: TGTGCCAGCAGTCCTTCGTTCAACTCCTACGAGCAGTACTTC. This encodes CASSPSFNSYEQYF.

J is TRBJ2-7 and V is TRBV6-5, with D possibly matching TRBD2 (6 bases). The CDR3 loop spans 14 amino acids. Germline CDR1 and CDR2: MNHEY and SVGAGI. Trimming removed 5 bases from V and 0 bases from J, with 11 bases in between. The CDR3 nucleotides read TGTGCCAGCAGTCGGGACTGGGGCTCCTACGAGCAGTACTTC. This gives the protein CASSRDWGSYEQYF.

This chain links TRBV29-1 with TRBJ2-7; D not certain. The length of the CDR3 is 12 residues. V was pared by 3 bases and J by 11 bases, with 17 bases between. CDR1 and CDR2 from the germline V gene are SQVTM and ANQGSEA. The CDR3 loop reads CSVEVVGGVEYF. In nucleotides, the CDR3 is TGCAGCGTTGAGGTCGTTGGTGGGGTAGAGTACTTC.

The gene calls are TRBV30 and TRBJ2-2; weak D call: TRBD1 (6 bases). Germline loops: CDR1 GTSNPN, CDR2 SVGIG (reference sequence). This CDR3 comprises 13 residues. The ends were cut back, 4 bases at V and 7 bases at J, with 13 bases in the middle. The CDR3 DNA reads as TGTGCCTGGATGAAGGGGGTGAACGGGGAGCTGTTTTTT. It yields the protein CAWMKGVNGELFF.

This clone showed up just a few times. The J gene is TRBJ1-1, the V gene TRBV6-1; tentatively, D is TRBD1 (5 bases). The CDR3 has 15 residues. V was trimmed by 4 bases and J by 1 base, leaving 13 bases between them. Germline CDR1 reads MNHNS; CDR2 reads SASEGT. CDR3 amino acids: CASSALTAPNTEAFF. For the CDR3, the DNA is TGTGCCAGCAGTGCTTTGACAGCCCCGAACACTGAAGCTTTCTTT.